This T cell receptor beta chain was obtained from a study of blood T cell repertoires in COVID-19. Study in general: From T cells, B-cell-depleted T cells, or PBMCs came the material, which was cDNA or gDNA.

V was trimmed by 4 bases and J by 2 bases, leaving 9 bases between them. Germline lookup yields CDR1 SNHLY and CDR2 FYNNEI. The length of the CDR3 is 15 residues. Original handling: How many nucleated cells were present was estimated from reference gene primer amplification. Here immunoSEQ multiplex PCR was the method, and the copy in TCRdb shows in-frame clones only, minus some. The DNA was the basis for D and trimming; V, J and clone size are from that table. The data hold some 220,000 clones, with approximately 83% observed a single time. The sequenced sample consisted of peripheral blood. This chain joins TRBV2 and TRBJ1-6, with D hard to call. This TCR came from a human donor in a cohort sampled during active COVID-19. The CDR3 nucleotides read TGTGCCAGCAGTGCTCAACAGCCCTATAATTCACCCCTCCACTTT. Protein sequence: CASSAQQPYNSPLHF.